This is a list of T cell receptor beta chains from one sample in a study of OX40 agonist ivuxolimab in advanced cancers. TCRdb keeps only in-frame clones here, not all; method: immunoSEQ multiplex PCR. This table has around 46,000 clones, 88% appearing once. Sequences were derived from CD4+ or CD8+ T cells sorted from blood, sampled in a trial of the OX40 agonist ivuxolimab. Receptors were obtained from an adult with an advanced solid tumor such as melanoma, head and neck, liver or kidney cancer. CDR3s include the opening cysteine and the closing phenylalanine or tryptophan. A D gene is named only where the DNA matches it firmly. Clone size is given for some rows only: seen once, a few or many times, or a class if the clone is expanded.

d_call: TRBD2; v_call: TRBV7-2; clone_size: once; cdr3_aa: CASSLISSGAYEQYF
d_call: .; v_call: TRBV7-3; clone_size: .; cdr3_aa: CASSSSKNTEAFF
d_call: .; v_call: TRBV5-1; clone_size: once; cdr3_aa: CASSLASGINEQFF
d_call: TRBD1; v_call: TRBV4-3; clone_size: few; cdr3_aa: CASSQVGVQGEHEQYF
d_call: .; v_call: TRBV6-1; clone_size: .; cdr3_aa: CASTRGTGNTEAFF
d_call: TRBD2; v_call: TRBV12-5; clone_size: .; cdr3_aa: CASGYAGGSNEQYF
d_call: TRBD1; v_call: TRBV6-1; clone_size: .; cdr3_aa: CASILQMQGAGEQYF
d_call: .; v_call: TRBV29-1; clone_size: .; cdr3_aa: CSVLYRDGTDTQYF
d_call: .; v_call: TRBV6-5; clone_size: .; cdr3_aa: CASSYSHGDTEAFF
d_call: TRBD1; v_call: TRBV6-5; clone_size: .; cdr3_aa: CASRLQGLSAGELFF
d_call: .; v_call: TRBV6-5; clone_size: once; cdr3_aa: CASSPGTYLGYTF
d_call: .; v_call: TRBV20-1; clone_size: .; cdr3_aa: CSALGNEQFF
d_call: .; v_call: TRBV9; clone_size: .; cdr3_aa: CASSVVTGDEQYF
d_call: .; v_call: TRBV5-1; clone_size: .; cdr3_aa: CASSLLQDQETQYF
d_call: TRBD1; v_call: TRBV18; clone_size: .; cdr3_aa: CASSLGGTDSEAFF
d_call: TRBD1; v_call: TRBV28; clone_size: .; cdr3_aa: CASRTGTGTIMAQHF
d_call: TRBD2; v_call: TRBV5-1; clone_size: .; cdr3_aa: CASSHSGDQETQYF
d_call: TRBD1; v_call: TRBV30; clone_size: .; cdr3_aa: CARLQGARGYTF
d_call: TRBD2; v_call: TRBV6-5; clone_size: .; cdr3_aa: CASAASGRRGEQYF
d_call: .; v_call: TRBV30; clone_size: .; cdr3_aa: CAWTANTGELFF
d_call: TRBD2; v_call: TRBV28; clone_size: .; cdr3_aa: CASSPGGASDTQYF
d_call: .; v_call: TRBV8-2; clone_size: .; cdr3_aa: CGRGATQSRANVLTF
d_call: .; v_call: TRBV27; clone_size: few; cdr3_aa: CASSPLGELFF
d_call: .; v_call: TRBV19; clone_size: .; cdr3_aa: CASSKSSENTEAFF
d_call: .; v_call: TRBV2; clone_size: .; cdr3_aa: CASSEAGSLSGNTIYF
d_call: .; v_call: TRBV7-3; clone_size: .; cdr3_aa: CASSSTRDTQYF
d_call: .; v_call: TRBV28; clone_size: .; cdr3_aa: CASRPTGNWEQYF
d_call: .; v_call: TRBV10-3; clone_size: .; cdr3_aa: CAISEVLRGPDEQYF
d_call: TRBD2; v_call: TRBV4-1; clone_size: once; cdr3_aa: CASSPPGLAVNEQFF